These 15 T cell receptor beta chains were all obtained from the same sample, sequenced in a study of human T cells and chemical hapten exposure. Documented time point: healthy volunteer bleed at 2 weeks. Total RNA came from unfractionated whole blood. TCRdb fed the RACE reads into MiXCR, producing one record per CDR3 protein. The sample lists 85,000 to 95,000 distinct CDR3 sequences, just under 9% seen once, with 2.9% in the top ten. Sequencing was done on a sample of whole blood. These receptors were collected from a female donor in good health. Some clones in this sample may be carry-over from other donors' samples.

At least ten counts were recorded for this clonotype. The V call is TRBV28, the J call TRBJ2-1; 7 bases are shared with TRBD2. The CDR3 is made up of 17 amino acids. Germline-derived CDR1 and CDR2 are MDHEN and SYDVKM. The junction had 17 bases not matched to a gene; V was cut back by 4 bases and J by 8 bases. This CDR3 is CASSSNRDYPNLHEQFF. The CDR3 DNA reads TGTGCCAGCAGTTCCAACCGGGACTACCCGAATCTACATGAGCAGTTCTTC.

There are many counts of this clonotype. V gene TRBV4-3 combines with J gene TRBJ1-5; a weak D match, TRBD1 (5 bases). Per the germline V gene, CDR1 is LGHNA and CDR2 is YSLEER. The length of the CDR3 is 15 residues. Deletions cut 0 bases from V and 6 bases from J, with 12 bases between. The CDR3 nucleotides are TGCGCCAGCAGCCAAGACAGGGTATTGGGTCAGCCCCAGCATTTT. It codes for CASSQDRVLGQPQHF.

This clonotype was found a few times. The rearrangement links TRBV20-1 to TRBJ1-5, with D perhaps matching TRBD1 (6 bases). Germline CDR1 DFQATT, CDR2 SNEGSKA (reference sequence). CDR3 length equals 15 residues. The V and J ends lost 5 bases and 2 bases respectively, with 16 bases between them. The CDR3 spells CSAGVGGERNQPQHF. The CDR3 region has the DNA TGCAGTGCTGGCGTGGGGGGCGAGCGCAATCAGCCCCAGCATTTT.

This clonotype has only a few counts. Here the CDR3 DNA reads TGTGCCAGCAGTCCCCCGGGACTAGCGGGAGGCGAGCAGTACTTC. As protein: CASSPPGLAGGEQYF. V is TRBV28 and J is TRBJ2-7; 15 nucleotides agree with TRBD2. The trim removed 5 bases at V and 6 bases at J, leaving 5 bases unmatched. Per germline, CDR1 MDHEN and CDR2 SYDVKM. The CDR3 spans 15 residues.

This clonotype has only a few counts. The chain is built from TRBV5-1 and TRBJ2-1; TRBD2 matches at 7 bases. V was pared by 5 bases and J by 5 bases, with 7 bases of the junction left unmatched. Per the germline V gene, CDR1 is SGHRS and CDR2 is YFSETQ. The CDR3 totals 14 residues. The CDR3 here is CASSIGTNHNEQFF. The CDR3 bases are TGCGCCAGCAGTATAGGGACTAACCACAATGAGCAGTTCTTC.

In its sample, this clonotype was seen many times. The chain employs TRBV5-1 and TRBJ1-6; the match to TRBD1 covers 10 bases. The germline V gene encodes CDR1 SGHRS and CDR2 YFSETQ. This CDR3 contains 14 residues. Trimming cost V 6 bases and J 7 bases; bases outside gene matches: 4. The CDR3 DNA is TGCGCCAGCACCATGGGACAGGGGAATTCACCCCTCCACTTT. As protein: CASTMGQGNSPLHF.

This clonotype has more than one count but fewer than ten. The rearrangement joins TRBV29-1 to TRBJ2-3; 10 bases align to TRBD1. Looked up from germline, CDR1 is SQVTM and CDR2 is ANQGSEA. The CDR3 totals 15 residues. The J segment lost 4 bases and the V segment lost 5 bases, leaving 9 bases of the junction unmatched. The DNA for the CDR3 is TGCAGCGTTTCGACCGGGACAGGGGTTGCAGATACGCAGTATTTT. Translated: CSVSTGTGVADTQYF.

This clonotype was found many times. The gene calls are TRBV5-1 and TRBJ1-6, with D possibly being TRBD1 (5 bases). Germline V gene data show CDR1 as SGHRS and CDR2 as YFSETQ. This CDR3 has 17 amino acids. Trimming stripped 4 bases from V and 7 bases from J, with 21 bases between. This chain's CDR3 is CASSQPKEGVANSPLHF. The DNA of the CDR3 is TGCGCCAGCAGCCAACCAAAAGAAGGGGTAGCGAATTCACCCCTCCACTTT.

This rearrangement joins TRBV12-3 or TRBV12-4 to TRBJ1-5, with D tentatively TRBD1 (5 bases). The CDR3 is 15 residues long. V was shortened by 2 bases and J by 2 bases, with 10 bases between the two germline ends. The DNA of the CDR3 is TGTGCCAGCAGTTTAAGGGGCCAGGGCAATCAGCCCCAGCATTTT. This encodes CASSLRGQGNQPQHF.

This clonotype was recorded many times. V and J are TRBV6-4 and TRBJ2-2; 7 bases agree with TRBD2. Trimming took 8 bases from V and 5 from J; bases not matched to a gene: 5. This CDR3 spans 13 amino acids. Germline lookup yields CDR1 MRHNA and CDR2 SNTAGT. CDR3 nucleotide sequence: TGTGCCAGCCGCGGGAGATTAACCGGGGAGCTGTTTTTT. The encoded protein is CASRGRLTGELFF.

This clonotype was observed a handful of times. This sequence joins TRBV5-1 and TRBJ2-7; 9 nucleotides line up with TRBD2. The V gene's germline CDR1 is SGHRS and CDR2 YFSETQ. V gave up 1 base and J gave up 5 bases; unmatched junction bases: 4. The CDR3 contains 14 residues. The CDR3 DNA follows: TGCGCCAGCAGCTTGATAGCGGGAGTCAACGAGCAGTACTTC. Residues: CASSLIAGVNEQYF.

The V call is TRBV12-3 or TRBV12-4, the J call TRBJ2-1; D may match TRBD1 or TRBD2 (5 bases each). CDR3 size: 14 residues. The germline V and J ends were trimmed by 3 bases and 10 bases, with 16 bases remaining between them. In nucleotides, the CDR3 is TGTGCCAGCAGTTTCGGGACCCCTGTCCGAGAGCAGTTCTTC. It translates to CASSFGTPVREQFF.

The chain couples TRBV3-1 to TRBJ2-7; D may be TRBD2 (6 bases). The CDR3 has 15 amino acids. Trimming left V 1 base short and J 6 bases short, with 16 bases between. Germline assignment: CDR1 LGHDT and CDR2 YNNKEL (reference sequence). For the CDR3, the DNA is TGTGCCAGCAGCCAAGGGCCAGGGACTTCTCTCGAGCAGTACTTC. Protein: CASSQGPGTSLEQYF.

This clonotype was seen a few times. This chain uses TRBV4-1 with TRBJ2-1; unclear D gene. CDR3 length: 19 residues. The V and J ends lost 0 bases and 5 bases respectively, with 23 bases between them. Germline V gene lookup returns CDR1 MGHRA and CDR2 YSYEKL. The CDR3 region is CASSQDLPPRGPINNEQFF. In DNA form, the CDR3 reads TGCGCCAGCAGCCAAGATTTACCCCCTCGAGGCCCCATAAACAATGAGCAGTTCTTC.

This clonotype was seen only a few times. The J gene is TRBJ1-1, the V gene TRBV9; 8 bases fit TRBD1. From germline, CDR1 is SGDLS and CDR2 YYNGEE. The CDR3 runs 12 residues. V lost 3 bases and J lost 10; bases outside the gene matches: 5. CDR3 DNA: TGTGCCAGCAGCGGGACAGGGCTTGGAGCTTTCTTT. This gives the protein CASSGTGLGAFF.